These T cell receptor beta chains were read from a single sample in a study of cytomegalovirus exposure and HLA in healthy donors. TCRdb's copy holds only in-frame clones and misses some; the assay was immunoSEQ multiplex PCR. The repertoire holds around 230,000 clones, with more than 75% as singletons. Sequencing was performed on PBMCs. Source of these receptors: a girl aged 2 to 9 in good health and CMV-seronegative. Both conserved end residues are part of each CDR3. Fields, in order: V gene, D gene, J gene, clone size, CDR3 DNA, CDR3 protein. D genes are given only for firm matches. A clone size is listed for some rows: how often the clone was seen (once, few, many), or a class if it is expanded.

V gene: TRBV6-6
D gene: NA
J gene: TRBJ2-1
clone size: NA
CDR3 DNA: TGTGCCAGCGGTTGGGCCAATGAGCAGTTCTTC
CDR3 protein: CASGWANEQFF

V gene: TRBV30
D gene: NA
J gene: TRBJ2-7
clone size: NA
CDR3 DNA: TGTGCCTGGAGTAAACGGTATGGGAATCTCGAAAGACAGAGGTTCTACGAGCAGTACTTC
CDR3 protein: CAWSKRYGNLERQRFYEQYF

V gene: TRBV5-1
D gene: TRBD1
J gene: TRBJ1-2
clone size: NA
CDR3 DNA: TGCGCCAGCAGCTTGGAGCCGGACAGGCACCTTAACTATGGCTACACCTTC
CDR3 protein: CASSLEPDRHLNYGYTF

V gene: TRBV5-4
D gene: NA
J gene: TRBJ1-1
clone size: NA
CDR3 DNA: TGTGCCAGCAGCTTCAGGGGGAACACTGAAGCTTTCTTT
CDR3 protein: CASSFRGNTEAFF

V gene: TRBV2
D gene: TRBD1
J gene: TRBJ1-1
clone size: NA
CDR3 DNA: TGTGCCAGCAGCCAGGGGGCATCGAGGACTGAAGCTTTCTTT
CDR3 protein: CASSQGASRTEAFF

V gene: TRBV7-2
D gene: TRBD2
J gene: TRBJ2-1
clone size: NA
CDR3 DNA: TGTGCCAGCAGCAACGGACTAGCGAATGAGCAGTTCTTC
CDR3 protein: CASSNGLANEQFF

V gene: TRBV9
D gene: TRBD1
J gene: TRBJ1-2
clone size: NA
CDR3 DNA: TGTGCCAGCAGCGCTCAGACAGGGCGCTATGGCTACACCTTC
CDR3 protein: CASSAQTGRYGYTF

V gene: TRBV4-1
D gene: NA
J gene: TRBJ2-7
clone size: NA
CDR3 DNA: TGCGCCAGCAGCCAAGACGAGTTCTACGAGCAGTACTTC
CDR3 protein: CASSQDEFYEQYF

V gene: TRBV7-9
D gene: NA
J gene: TRBJ2-3
clone size: NA
CDR3 DNA: TGTGCCAGCAGCTATGGGACTTTGGCGGATACGCAGTATTTT
CDR3 protein: CASSYGTLADTQYF

V gene: TRBV5-1
D gene: TRBD2
J gene: TRBJ2-1
clone size: NA
CDR3 DNA: TGCGCCACCCAAAGCGGGAGTGCCCCCAATGAGCAGTTCTTC
CDR3 protein: CATQSGSAPNEQFF

V gene: TRBV25-1
D gene: NA
J gene: TRBJ2-3
clone size: NA
CDR3 DNA: TGTGCCAGCAGCCCCAGGGCGTCCAGCACAGATACGCAGTATTTT
CDR3 protein: CASSPRASSTDTQYF

V gene: TRBV5-1
D gene: TRBD2
J gene: TRBJ2-7
clone size: NA
CDR3 DNA: TGCGCCAGCAGCCTTGCTCCTGGGACTAGCACCTCCTACGAGCAGTACTTC
CDR3 protein: CASSLAPGTSTSYEQYF

V gene: TRBV7-9
D gene: TRBD2
J gene: TRBJ2-3
clone size: NA
CDR3 DNA: TGTGCCAGCAGCTTAGCAGTGAGACTAGCCCCAGATACGCAGTATTTT
CDR3 protein: CASSLAVRLAPDTQYF

V gene: TRBV6-5
D gene: TRBD1
J gene: TRBJ1-1
clone size: NA
CDR3 DNA: TGTGCCAGCAGTTTATGGACAGGGAAGGGAAACACTGAAGCTTTCTTT
CDR3 protein: CASSLWTGKGNTEAFF

V gene: TRBV30
D gene: NA
J gene: TRBJ2-7
clone size: NA
CDR3 DNA: TGTGCCTGGAGTTATAACGAGCAGTACTTC
CDR3 protein: CAWSYNEQYF

V gene: TRBV5-1
D gene: NA
J gene: TRBJ1-5
clone size: NA
CDR3 DNA: TGCGCCAGCAGCTTGACGACGGGTCAGCCCCAGCATTTT
CDR3 protein: CASSLTTGQPQHF

V gene: TRBV7-7
D gene: NA
J gene: TRBJ2-5
clone size: once
CDR3 DNA: TGTGCCAGCAGCAAAAGACGAGCAGGGGAGACCCAGTACTTC
CDR3 protein: CASSKRRAGETQYF

V gene: TRBV7-2
D gene: TRBD2
J gene: TRBJ2-1
clone size: NA
CDR3 DNA: TGTGCCAGCAGCTTGGGAAACGGGAGGGTCAATGAGCAGTTCTTC
CDR3 protein: CASSLGNGRVNEQFF

V gene: TRBV30
D gene: NA
J gene: TRBJ1-1
clone size: NA
CDR3 DNA: TGTGCCTACCAGGGACACAGGAACACTGAAGCTTTCTTT
CDR3 protein: CAYQGHRNTEAFF

V gene: TRBV7-9
D gene: NA
J gene: TRBJ1-1
clone size: NA
CDR3 DNA: TGTGCCAGCAGCTTTGGTGCGACAATGAACACTGAAGCTTTCTTT
CDR3 protein: CASSFGATMNTEAFF

V gene: TRBV5-4
D gene: TRBD2
J gene: TRBJ2-7
clone size: NA
CDR3 DNA: TGTGCCAGCAGCGACAGCGGGAGCTACGAGCAGTACTTC
CDR3 protein: CASSDSGSYEQYF

V gene: TRBV10-3
D gene: TRBD2
J gene: TRBJ2-1
clone size: NA
CDR3 DNA: TGTGCCATCAGGTGGACTAGCGGGAGTCAGTTGTTCTTC
CDR3 protein: CAIRWTSGSQLFF

V gene: TRBV7-2
D gene: NA
J gene: TRBJ2-7
clone size: NA
CDR3 DNA: TGTGCCAGCAGCTACCGGGACTCTTCCTACGAGCAGTACTTC
CDR3 protein: CASSYRDSSYEQYF

V gene: TRBV6-5
D gene: TRBD1
J gene: TRBJ1-2
clone size: NA
CDR3 DNA: TGTGCCAGCAGTAGGGGGCTGTTCACCAACTATGGCTACACCTTC
CDR3 protein: CASSRGLFTNYGYTF

V gene: TRBV4-2
D gene: TRBD2
J gene: TRBJ2-3
clone size: NA
CDR3 DNA: TGTGCCAGCAGCCTGGCTAGCGGGCGTACAGATACGCAGTATTTT
CDR3 protein: CASSLASGRTDTQYF

V gene: TRBV30
D gene: TRBD2
J gene: TRBJ2-1
clone size: NA
CDR3 DNA: TGTGCCTGGAACCTTGGCGGGGGAGACAATGAGCAGTTCTTC
CDR3 protein: CAWNLGGGDNEQFF

V gene: TRBV5-1
D gene: NA
J gene: TRBJ2-7
clone size: NA
CDR3 DNA: TGCGCCAGCAGCTCCAAAGCGGCCGCGGGGGAGCAGTACTTC
CDR3 protein: CASSSKAAAGEQYF

V gene: TRBV27
D gene: TRBD1
J gene: TRBJ1-2
clone size: NA
CDR3 DNA: TGTGCCAGCAGTTCGAACAGGGGGGCTGGCTACACCTTC
CDR3 protein: CASSSNRGAGYTF

V gene: TRBV5-1
D gene: NA
J gene: TRBJ2-2
clone size: NA
CDR3 DNA: TGCGCCAGCAGCCTCGGGACACCTAGAACCGGGGAGCTGTTTTTT
CDR3 protein: CASSLGTPRTGELFF

V gene: TRBV25-1
D gene: TRBD2
J gene: TRBJ2-3
clone size: NA
CDR3 DNA: TGTGCCAGCAGTGAAGGGCTAGCGGGAGTCCGCACAGATACGCAGTATTTT
CDR3 protein: CASSEGLAGVRTDTQYF

V gene: TRBV15
D gene: NA
J gene: TRBJ2-1
clone size: NA
CDR3 DNA: TGTGCCACCAGCAGAAGGAGTTACGATGAGCAGTTCTTC
CDR3 protein: CATSRRSYDEQFF

V gene: TRBV5-4
D gene: TRBD2
J gene: TRBJ2-7
clone size: NA
CDR3 DNA: TGTGCCAGCAGCCCCGGACTAGCGGGGACCTCCTACGAGCAGTACTTC
CDR3 protein: CASSPGLAGTSYEQYF

V gene: TRBV6-5
D gene: TRBD2
J gene: TRBJ2-7
clone size: NA
CDR3 DNA: TGTGCCAGCAGTTACGCGCGGGGGGGGGTCTCCTACGAGCAGTACTTC
CDR3 protein: CASSYARGGVSYEQYF

V gene: TRBV6-1
D gene: NA
J gene: TRBJ2-7
clone size: NA
CDR3 DNA: TGTGCCAGCAGCGTCCAGGGGTCGTCCTACGAGCAGTACTTC
CDR3 protein: CASSVQGSSYEQYF

V gene: TRBV27
D gene: NA
J gene: TRBJ1-1
clone size: NA
CDR3 DNA: TGTGCCAGCAGTAAAGGGCCAACGGGAAGAAATACTGAAGCTTTCTTT
CDR3 protein: CASSKGPTGRNTEAFF

V gene: TRBV11-2
D gene: NA
J gene: TRBJ2-7
clone size: NA
CDR3 DNA: TGTGCCAGCAGACAGAGGGTCGAGCAGTACTTC
CDR3 protein: CASRQRVEQYF

V gene: TRBV5-4
D gene: NA
J gene: TRBJ2-5
clone size: NA
CDR3 DNA: TGTGCCAGCAGCTTGGCCGGGGTGGAGACCCAGTACTTC
CDR3 protein: CASSLAGVETQYF

V gene: TRBV10-3
D gene: NA
J gene: TRBJ1-1
clone size: few
CDR3 DNA: TGTGCCACCGCTATTAGGAACACTGAAGCTTTCTTT
CDR3 protein: CATAIRNTEAFF

V gene: TRBV2
D gene: TRBD1
J gene: TRBJ2-7
clone size: NA
CDR3 DNA: TGTGCCAGCCCCTCCGGGACAGGGGGGGAGCAGTGCTTC
CDR3 protein: CASPSGTGGEQCF

V gene: TRBV6-6
D gene: TRBD2
J gene: TRBJ2-3
clone size: NA
CDR3 DNA: TGTGCCAGCCGACGTAGCGGGGGGCTATCCGATACGCAGTATTTT
CDR3 protein: CASRRSGGLSDTQYF

V gene: TRBV5-1
D gene: NA
J gene: TRBJ1-1
clone size: NA
CDR3 DNA: TGCGCCAGCAGCTTGGGAGACATAAACACTGAAGCTTTCTTT
CDR3 protein: CASSLGDINTEAFF

V gene: TRBV5-4
D gene: NA
J gene: TRBJ1-3
clone size: NA
CDR3 DNA: TGTGCCAGCAGCTTGGACAGGGTCTCTGGAAACACCATATATTTT
CDR3 protein: CASSLDRVSGNTIYF

V gene: TRBV21-1
D gene: NA
J gene: TRBJ1-5
clone size: NA
CDR3 DNA: TGTGCCAGCAGCTACGACAGGGCGAAAGATCAGCCCCAGCATTTT
CDR3 protein: CASSYDRAKDQPQHF

V gene: TRBV7-7
D gene: TRBD2
J gene: TRBJ2-2
clone size: NA
CDR3 DNA: TGTGCCAGCAGGACTTTCTTCACGACTAGCTGGAACACCGGGGAGCTGTTTTTT
CDR3 protein: CASRTFFTTSWNTGELFF

V gene: TRBV7-9
D gene: NA
J gene: TRBJ1-4
clone size: NA
CDR3 DNA: TGTGCCAGCAGCTTAGTTACAACTAATGAAAAACTGTTTTTT
CDR3 protein: CASSLVTTNEKLFF

V gene: TRBV6-1
D gene: NA
J gene: TRBJ2-7
clone size: NA
CDR3 DNA: TGTGCCAGCAGTGACACCTACGAGCAGTACTTC
CDR3 protein: CASSDTYEQYF

V gene: TRBV15
D gene: NA
J gene: TRBJ1-5
clone size: NA
CDR3 DNA: TGTGCCACACGCGGACAATATAGCAATCAGCCCCAGCATTTT
CDR3 protein: CATRGQYSNQPQHF

V gene: TRBV27
D gene: TRBD2
J gene: TRBJ2-1
clone size: NA
CDR3 DNA: TGTGCCAGCAGTTCCCTTAGCGGGGGGCAGTTCTTC
CDR3 protein: CASSSLSGGQFF

V gene: TRBV30
D gene: NA
J gene: TRBJ1-4
clone size: NA
CDR3 DNA: TGTGCCTCGGTGCACCGGGGTCATAATGAAAAACTGTTTTTT
CDR3 protein: CASVHRGHNEKLFF

V gene: TRBV7-3
D gene: NA
J gene: TRBJ2-1
clone size: NA
CDR3 DNA: TGTGCCAGCAGCTTATCGTCAGGGGTAACCTACAATGAGCAGTTCTTC
CDR3 protein: CASSLSSGVTYNEQFF

V gene: TRBV30
D gene: TRBD1
J gene: TRBJ1-6
clone size: NA
CDR3 DNA: TGTGCCTGGAGGGACAGGGGGAGGGCGTCCTATAATTCACCCCTCCACTTT
CDR3 protein: CAWRDRGRASYNSPLHF

V gene: TRBV7-9
D gene: NA
J gene: TRBJ1-2
clone size: NA
CDR3 DNA: TGTGCCAGCAGCCCACCTGGATTAGCGGGCTACACCTTC
CDR3 protein: CASSPPGLAGYTF

V gene: TRBV30
D gene: NA
J gene: TRBJ2-5
clone size: NA
CDR3 DNA: TGTGCCTGGAGTAGACTAGTGGTCGAGACCCAGTACTTC
CDR3 protein: CAWSRLVVETQYF

V gene: TRBV6-1
D gene: TRBD1
J gene: TRBJ2-7
clone size: NA
CDR3 DNA: TGTGCCAGCAGTGAATGGGACAGGGGTCCCTACGAGCAGTACTTC
CDR3 protein: CASSEWDRGPYEQYF